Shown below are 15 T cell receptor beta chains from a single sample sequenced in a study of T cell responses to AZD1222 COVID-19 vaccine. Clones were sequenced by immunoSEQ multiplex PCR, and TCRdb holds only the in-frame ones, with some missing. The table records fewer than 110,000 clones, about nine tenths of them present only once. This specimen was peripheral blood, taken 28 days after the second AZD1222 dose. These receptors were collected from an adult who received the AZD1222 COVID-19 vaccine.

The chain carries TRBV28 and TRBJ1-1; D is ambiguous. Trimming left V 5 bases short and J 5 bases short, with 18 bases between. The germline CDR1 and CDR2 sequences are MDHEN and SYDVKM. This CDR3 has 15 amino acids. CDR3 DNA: TGTGCCAGCAGTATTTTATTACTGGGAAGTACTGAAGCTTTCTTT. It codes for CASSILLLGSTEAFF.

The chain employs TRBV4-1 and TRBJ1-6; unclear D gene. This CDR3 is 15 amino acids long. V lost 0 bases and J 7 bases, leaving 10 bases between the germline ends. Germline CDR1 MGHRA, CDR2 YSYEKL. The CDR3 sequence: CASSQDRWSNSPLHF. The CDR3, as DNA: TGCGCCAGCAGCCAAGATCGGTGGTCGAATTCACCCCTCCACTTT.

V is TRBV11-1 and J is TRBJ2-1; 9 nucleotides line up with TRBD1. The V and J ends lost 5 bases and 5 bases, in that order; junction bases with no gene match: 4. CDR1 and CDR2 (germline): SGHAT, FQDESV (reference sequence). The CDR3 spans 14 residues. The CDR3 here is CASSDRGAHNEQFF. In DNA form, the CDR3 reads TGTGCCAGCAGCGACAGGGGGGCCCACAATGAGCAGTTCTTC.

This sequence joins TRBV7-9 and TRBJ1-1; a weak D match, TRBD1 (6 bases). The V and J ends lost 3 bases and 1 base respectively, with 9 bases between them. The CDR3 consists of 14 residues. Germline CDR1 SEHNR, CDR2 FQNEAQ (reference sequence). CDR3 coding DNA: TGTGCCAGCAGCTTGCAACAGGGGAACACTGAAGCTTTCTTT. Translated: CASSLQQGNTEAFF.

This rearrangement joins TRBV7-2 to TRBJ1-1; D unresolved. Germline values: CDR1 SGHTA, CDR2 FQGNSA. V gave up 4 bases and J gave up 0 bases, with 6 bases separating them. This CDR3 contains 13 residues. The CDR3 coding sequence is TGTGCCAGCAGCTCTCTCATGAACACTGAAGCTTTCTTT. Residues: CASSSLMNTEAFF.

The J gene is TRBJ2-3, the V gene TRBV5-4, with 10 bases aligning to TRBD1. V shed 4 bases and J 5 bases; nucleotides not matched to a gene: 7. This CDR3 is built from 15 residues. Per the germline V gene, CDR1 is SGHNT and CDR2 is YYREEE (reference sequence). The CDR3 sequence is CASSHIGQGGDTQYF. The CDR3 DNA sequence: TGTGCCAGCAGCCATATTGGACAGGGGGGAGATACGCAGTATTTT. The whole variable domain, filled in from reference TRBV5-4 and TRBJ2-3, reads ETGVTQSPTHLIKTRGQQVTLRCSSQSGHNTVSWYQQALGQGPQFIFQYYREEENGRGNFPPRFSGLQFPNYSSELNVNALELDDSALYLCASSHIGQGGDTQYFGPGTRLTVL.

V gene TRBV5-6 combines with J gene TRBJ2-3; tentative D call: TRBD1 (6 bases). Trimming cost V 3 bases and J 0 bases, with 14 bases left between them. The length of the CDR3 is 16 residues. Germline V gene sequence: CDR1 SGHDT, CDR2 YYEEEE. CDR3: CASSSRQVLSTDTQYF. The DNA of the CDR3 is TGTGCCAGCAGCTCCCGACAGGTTCTCAGCACAGATACGCAGTATTTT. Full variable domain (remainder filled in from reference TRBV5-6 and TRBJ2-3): DAGVTQSPTHLIKTRGQQVTLRCSPKSGHDTVSWYQQALGQGPQFIFQYYEEEERQRGNFPDRFSGHQFPNYSSELNVNALLLGDSALYLCASSSRQVLSTDTQYFGPGTRLTVL.

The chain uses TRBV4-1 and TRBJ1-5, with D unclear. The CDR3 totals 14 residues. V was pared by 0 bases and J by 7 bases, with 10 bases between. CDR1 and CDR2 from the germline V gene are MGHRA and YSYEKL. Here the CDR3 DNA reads TGCGCCAGCAGCCAAGATTATTCGGTCCAGCCCCAGCATTTT. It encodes CASSQDYSVQPQHF.

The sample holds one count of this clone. Written as DNA, the CDR3 is TGTGCCAGCAGCCTGCTACAGGGGGCCACTGAAGCTTTCTTT. It specifies CASSLLQGATEAFF. This chain uses TRBV7-9 with TRBJ1-1; the match to TRBD1 covers 9 bases. After removal of 5 bases from V and 4 bases from J, the junction contained 5 bases not matched to a gene. CDR3 length: 14 amino acids. The germline V gene has CDR1 SEHNR and CDR2 FQNEAQ (reference sequence).

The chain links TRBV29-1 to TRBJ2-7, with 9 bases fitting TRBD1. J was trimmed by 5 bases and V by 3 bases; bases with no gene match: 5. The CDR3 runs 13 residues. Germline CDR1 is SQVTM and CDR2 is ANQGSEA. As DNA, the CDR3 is TGCAGCGTTGAGGGACAGGGCGTTGACGAGCAGTACTTC. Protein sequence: CSVEGQGVDEQYF.

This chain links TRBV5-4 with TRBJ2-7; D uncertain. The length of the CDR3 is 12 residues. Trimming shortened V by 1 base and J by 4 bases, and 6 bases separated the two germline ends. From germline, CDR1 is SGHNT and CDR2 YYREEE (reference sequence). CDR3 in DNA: TGTGCCAGCAGCTTGTCCCAGTACGAGCAGTACTTC. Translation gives CASSLSQYEQYF.

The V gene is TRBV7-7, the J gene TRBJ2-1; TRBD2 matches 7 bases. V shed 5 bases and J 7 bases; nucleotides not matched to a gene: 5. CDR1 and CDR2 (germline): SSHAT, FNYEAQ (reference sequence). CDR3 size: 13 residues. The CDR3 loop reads CASSLGEGNEQFF. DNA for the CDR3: TGTGCCAGCAGCCTAGGGGAGGGGAATGAGCAGTTCTTC.

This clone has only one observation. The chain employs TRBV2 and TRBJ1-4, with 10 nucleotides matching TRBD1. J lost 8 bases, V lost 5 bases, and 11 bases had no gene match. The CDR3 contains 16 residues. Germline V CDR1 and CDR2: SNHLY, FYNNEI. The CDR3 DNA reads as TGTGCCAGCAGTAGACAGGGGGCAATGGGTATAGAAAAACTGTTTTTT. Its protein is CASSRQGAMGIEKLFF.

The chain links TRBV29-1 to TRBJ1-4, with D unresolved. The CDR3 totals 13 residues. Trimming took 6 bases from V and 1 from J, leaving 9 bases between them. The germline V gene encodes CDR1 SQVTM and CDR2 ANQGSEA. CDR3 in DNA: TGCAGCGTCAACGGCAAAACTAATGAAAAACTGTTTTTT. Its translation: CSVNGKTNEKLFF.

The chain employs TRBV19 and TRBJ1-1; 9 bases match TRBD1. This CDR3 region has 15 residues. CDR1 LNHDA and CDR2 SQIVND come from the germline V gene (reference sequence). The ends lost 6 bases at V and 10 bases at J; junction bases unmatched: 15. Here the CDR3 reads CASSRNSQGARRAFF. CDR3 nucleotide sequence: TGTGCCAGTAGCCGAAATTCACAGGGGGCTCGGAGAGCTTTCTTT.